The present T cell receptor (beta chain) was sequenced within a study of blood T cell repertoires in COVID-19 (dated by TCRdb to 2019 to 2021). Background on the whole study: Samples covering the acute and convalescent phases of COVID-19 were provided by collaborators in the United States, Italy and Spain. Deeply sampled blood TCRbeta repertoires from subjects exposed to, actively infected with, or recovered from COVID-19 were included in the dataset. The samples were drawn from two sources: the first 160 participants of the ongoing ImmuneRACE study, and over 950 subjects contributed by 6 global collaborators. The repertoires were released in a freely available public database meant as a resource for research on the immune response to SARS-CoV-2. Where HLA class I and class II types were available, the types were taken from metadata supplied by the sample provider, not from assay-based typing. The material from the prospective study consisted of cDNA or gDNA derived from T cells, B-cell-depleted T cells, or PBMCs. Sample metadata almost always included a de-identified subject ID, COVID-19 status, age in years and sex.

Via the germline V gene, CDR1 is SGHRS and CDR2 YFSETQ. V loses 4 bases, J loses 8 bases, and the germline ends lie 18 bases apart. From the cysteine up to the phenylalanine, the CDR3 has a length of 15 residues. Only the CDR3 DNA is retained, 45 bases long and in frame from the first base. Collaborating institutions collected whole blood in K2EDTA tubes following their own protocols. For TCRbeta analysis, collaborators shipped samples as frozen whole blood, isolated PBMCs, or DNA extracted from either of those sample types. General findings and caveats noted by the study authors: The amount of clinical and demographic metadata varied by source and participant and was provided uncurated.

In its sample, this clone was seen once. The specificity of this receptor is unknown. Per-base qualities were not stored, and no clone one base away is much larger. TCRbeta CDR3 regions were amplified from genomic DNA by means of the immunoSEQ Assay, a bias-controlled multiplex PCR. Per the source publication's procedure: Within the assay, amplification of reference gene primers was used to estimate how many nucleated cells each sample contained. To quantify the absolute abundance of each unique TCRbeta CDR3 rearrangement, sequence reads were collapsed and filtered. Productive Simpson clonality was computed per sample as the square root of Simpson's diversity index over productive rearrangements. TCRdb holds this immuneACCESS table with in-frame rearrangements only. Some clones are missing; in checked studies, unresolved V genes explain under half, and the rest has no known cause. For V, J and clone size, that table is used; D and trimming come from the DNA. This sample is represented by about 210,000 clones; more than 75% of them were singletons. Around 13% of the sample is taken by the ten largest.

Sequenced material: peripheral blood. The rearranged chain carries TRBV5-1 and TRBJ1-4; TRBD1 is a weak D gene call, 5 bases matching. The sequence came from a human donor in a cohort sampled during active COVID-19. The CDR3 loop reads CASSPEGRAGEKLFF. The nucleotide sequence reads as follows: TGCGCCAGCAGCCCCGAAGGCAGGGCTGGAGAAAAACTGTTTTTT.